The TCR beta chain described here comes from a study of Graves' ophthalmopathy and Graves' hyperthyroidism. Every ophthalmopathy donor presented moderate-to-severe activity, CAS ≥3, NOSPECS ≥4 and duration under 3 months. Certain patients, namely those with other autoimmune diseases, uncontrolled infections, pregnancy or lactation, were excluded. Trimming removed 3 bases at V and 2 bases at J, with 13 bases between. The CDR3 has 15 residues. Germline values: CDR1 SEHNR, CDR2 FQNEAQ (reference sequence). This clonotype was seen ten or more times. Amplifying from RNA transcripts, the study obtained TCR beta CDR3 regions. Second-round multiplex PCR followed a first-round RT-PCR using HTBI primers. TCRdb itself ran the multiplex PCR reads through MiXCR, one entry per CDR3 protein. The sample has hundreds of thousands of distinct CDR3 sequences, 20% to 25% seen once.

The rearrangement links TRBV7-9 to TRBJ2-5, with unresolved D. Source material: peripheral blood. The source of this sequence is a woman between 50 and 59 years old with Graves' ophthalmopathy. CDR3 nucleotides: TGTGCCAGCAGCTTCACGCGGAGTTTGCAAGAGACCCAGTACTTC. Amino acid sequence: CASSFTRSLQETQYF.